This T cell receptor beta chain came from a study of shared clonotypes between healthy human individuals. The table came from immunoSEQ multiplex PCR; TCRdb's copy has only in-frame clones and leaves some out. In the table there are under 2.5 million clones, around 90% of which are singletons. The source is a man younger than 30 in good health. Some clones in this sample may be carry-over from other donors' samples. What was sequenced was naive CD4+ T cells from PBMCs. Sample subset: CD45RA+ positively selected.

The CDR3 loop reads CAGGLGVEPQHF. The CDR3 region has the DNA TGTGCCGGGGGCCTCGGGGTGGAGCCCCAGCATTTT. The V gene is TRBV19, the J gene TRBJ1-5; TRBD1 might be the D (6 bases). The V end lost 11 bases, the J end lost 8 bases, and 16 bases lay between the germline ends. This CDR3 spans 12 amino acids. Germline-derived CDR1 and CDR2 are LNHDA and SQIVND (reference sequence).